These 8 T cell receptor beta chains came from one sample sequenced in a study of cytomegalovirus exposure and HLA in healthy donors. Produced via immunoSEQ multiplex PCR; TCRdb's table is partial and in-frame only. The data show tens of thousands of clones, 96% seen once. Sequences were obtained from PBMCs. These receptor sequences come from a woman in her late teens or twenties in good health and CMV-seropositive.

The chain recombines TRBV28 with TRBJ2-3, with 7 bases lining up with TRBD1. Germline V lookup: CDR1 MDHEN, CDR2 SYDVKM. Trimming took 7 bases from V and 2 from J; bases not matched to a gene: 9. The CDR3 consists of 15 residues. The CDR3 sequence: CASTIPDRSTDTQYF. The CDR3 coding sequence is TGTGCCAGCACCATACCGGACAGGTCCACAGATACGCAGTATTTT.

This clone has only one observation. This sequence joins TRBV7-9 and TRBJ2-2; 7 bases are shared with TRBD2. The trim removed 3 bases at V and 0 bases at J, leaving 10 bases unmatched. CDR3 size: 18 residues. Germline V gives CDR1 SEHNR, CDR2 FQNEAQ (reference sequence). Written as DNA, the CDR3 is TGTGCCAGCAGCTTGGCGACTAGCCCAGACCCGAACACCGGGGAGCTGTTTTTT. It encodes CASSLATSPDPNTGELFF.

The CDR3 DNA reads TGTGCCAGCAGGAACCGGGACAAAAAAGTGGAAGAAAAACTGTTTTTT. Translated, it gives CASRNRDKKVEEKLFF. V and J are TRBV9 and TRBJ1-4; possibly TRBD1 for D (6 bases). The CDR3 spans 16 residues. V was pared by 5 bases and J by 8 bases, with 22 bases between. Looked up from germline, CDR1 is SGDLS and CDR2 is YYNGEE.

The chain employs TRBV4-1 and TRBJ2-1; 14 bases map to TRBD2. Looked up from germline, CDR1 is MGHRA and CDR2 is YSYEKL. V trimming: 4 bases; J trimming: 0 bases; junction bases outside the gene matches: 8. This CDR3 spans 19 amino acids. The CDR3 spells CASSPGGLAGASSYNEQFF. The DNA for the CDR3 is TGCGCCAGCAGCCCTGGGGGACTAGCGGGGGCAAGCTCCTACAATGAGCAGTTCTTC.

The genes are TRBV28 and TRBJ2-7; D is unresolved. V was trimmed by 4 bases and J by 4 bases, leaving 8 bases between them. The CDR3 runs 12 residues. The germline gives CDR1 MDHEN, CDR2 SYDVKM. As DNA, the CDR3 is TGTGCCAGCAGTTCTGGAGTTTACGAGCAGTACTTC. Amino acids: CASSSGVYEQYF.

V usage is TRBV4-3 and J usage is TRBJ2-3, with 9 bases identical to TRBD1. This CDR3 comprises 18 residues. Germline loops: CDR1 LGHNA, CDR2 YSLEER. Losses at the gene ends were 4 bases for V and 2 bases for J; bases not matched to a gene: 13. In DNA, the CDR3 is TGCGCCAGCAGCCGCGTTACAGGGGGCACGGAGGACACAGATACGCAGTATTTT. This translates into CASSRVTGGTEDTDTQYF.

The chain links TRBV10-3 to TRBJ2-7; TRBD1 might be the D (6 bases). CDR1 ENHRY and CDR2 SYGVKD come from the germline V gene. The CDR3 runs 15 residues. The V and J ends lost 3 bases and 3 bases respectively, with 15 bases between them. CDR3 in amino acids: CAISDYKDSHYEQYF. The CDR3, as DNA: TGTGCCATCAGTGACTACAAGGACAGCCACTACGAGCAGTACTTC.

The chain couples TRBV7-8 to TRBJ2-1; TRBD1 is a possible D gene (6 bases). Per the germline V gene, CDR1 is SGHVS and CDR2 is FQNEAQ. V lost 1 base and J lost 7, with 11 bases in between. This CDR3 comprises 14 residues. CDR3 region: CASSLGGQPNEQFF. The CDR3 DNA reads TGTGCCAGCAGCTTAGGTGGACAGCCTAATGAGCAGTTCTTC.